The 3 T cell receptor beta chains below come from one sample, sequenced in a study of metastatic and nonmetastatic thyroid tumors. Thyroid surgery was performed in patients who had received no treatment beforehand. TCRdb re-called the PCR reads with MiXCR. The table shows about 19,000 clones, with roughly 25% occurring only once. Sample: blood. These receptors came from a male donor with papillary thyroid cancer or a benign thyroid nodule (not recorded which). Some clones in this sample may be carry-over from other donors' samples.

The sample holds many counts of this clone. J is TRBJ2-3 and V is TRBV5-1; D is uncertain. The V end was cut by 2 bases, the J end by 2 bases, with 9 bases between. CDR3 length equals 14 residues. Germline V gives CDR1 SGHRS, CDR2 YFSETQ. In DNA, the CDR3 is TGCGCCAGCAGCTTAACGATGGACACAGATACGCAGTATTTT. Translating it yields CASSLTMDTDTQYF.

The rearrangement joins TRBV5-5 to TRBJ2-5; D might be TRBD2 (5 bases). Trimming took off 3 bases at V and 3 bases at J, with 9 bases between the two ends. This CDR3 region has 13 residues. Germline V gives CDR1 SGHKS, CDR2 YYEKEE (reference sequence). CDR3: CASSWPGKETQYF. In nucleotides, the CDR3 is TGTGCCAGCAGCTGGCCGGGAAAAGAGACCCAGTACTTC.

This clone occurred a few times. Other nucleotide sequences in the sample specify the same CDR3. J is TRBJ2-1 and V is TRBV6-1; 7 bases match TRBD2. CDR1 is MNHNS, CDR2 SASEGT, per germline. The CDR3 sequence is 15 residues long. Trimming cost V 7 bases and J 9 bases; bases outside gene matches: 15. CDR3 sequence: CASTNRGRAISEQFF. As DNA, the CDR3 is TGTGCCAGCACAAATAGAGGGAGGGCCATAAGTGAGCAGTTCTTC.